These 8 T cell receptor beta chains share one sample of origin, sequenced in a study of blood T cell repertoires in COVID-19. Produced via immunoSEQ multiplex PCR; TCRdb's table is partial and in-frame only. The data contain approximately 240,000 clones, 65% to 85% of them seen just once; the ten biggest clones take up around 4.1%. Sequencing was carried out using peripheral blood. The origin of the receptors is a woman in her forties with active or convalescent COVID-19.

This clone was found a few times. The CDR3: CASRGFIREGGYTF. The DNA of the CDR3 is TGTGCCAGCAGGGGGTTTATCAGGGAGGGTGGCTACACCTTC. J is TRBJ1-2 and V is TRBV5-6; D possibly corresponds to TRBD1 (5 bases). The CDR3 totals 14 residues. V dropped 5 bases and J dropped 7 bases, with 18 bases sitting between them. In germline, CDR1 is SGHDT, CDR2 YYEEEE.

V gene TRBV7-3 combines with J gene TRBJ2-3, with D possibly TRBD1 on 6 matching bases. Germline CDR1 reads SGHTA; CDR2 reads FQGTGA. The CDR3 is made up of 15 amino acids. The V end was cut by 5 bases, the J end by 4 bases, with 16 bases between. The CDR3, as DNA: TGTGCCAGCAGCCCCACAGGGTCTGCGGCAGATACGCAGTATTTT. This sequence encodes CASSPTGSAADTQYF.

V gene TRBV14 combines with J gene TRBJ2-3; a weak D match, TRBD2 (6 bases). Looked up from germline, CDR1 is SGHDN and CDR2 is FVKESK. V was pared by 0 bases and J by 1 base, with 11 bases between. The CDR3 runs to 16 residues. The CDR3 nucleotides read TGTGCCAGCAGCCAAGATCCGGGGGTTCGCACAGATACGCAGTATTTT. Its protein product is CASSQDPGVRTDTQYF.

The chain recombines TRBV9 with TRBJ2-3, with 13 bases lining up with TRBD2. The V segment lost 0 bases and the J segment 5 bases; nucleotides outside the gene matches: 3. Germline-derived CDR1 and CDR2 are SGDLS and YYNGEE. The CDR3 is 16 amino acids. DNA for the CDR3: TGTGCCAGCAGCGTAGTACTAGCGGGGGGGCAAGATACGCAGTATTTT. Protein product: CASSVVLAGGQDTQYF.

This chain connects TRBV5-5 to TRBJ1-2, with 8 positions matching TRBD1. Germline V CDR1 and CDR2: SGHKS, YYEKEE (reference sequence). This CDR3 comprises 13 residues. Losses at the gene ends were 4 bases for V and 8 bases for J; bases not matched to a gene: 7. The DNA of the CDR3 is TGTGCCAGCAGCCTAGACAGGGGAGCCGGCTACACCTTC. It translates to CASSLDRGAGYTF.

V is TRBV18 and J is TRBJ2-7, with a tentative D call TRBD1 (5 bases). V lost 0 bases and J lost 3, with 9 bases in between. The CDR3 extends over 14 amino acids. CDR1 is KGHSH and CDR2 is LQKENI in the germline V gene. Written as DNA, the CDR3 is TGTGCCAGCTCACCACCCGCAGGGATCTACGAGCAGTACTTC. It is translated as CASSPPAGIYEQYF.

The chain recombines TRBV27 with TRBJ1-5, with D uncertain. Trimming took 6 bases from V and 7 from J, leaving 13 bases between them. The CDR3 spans 13 residues. Germline loops: CDR1 MNHEY, CDR2 SMNVEV (reference sequence). This chain's CDR3 is CASSHRGGQPQHF. CDR3 DNA sequence: TGTGCCAGCAGCCACCGAGGAGGACAGCCCCAGCATTTT.

The chain carries TRBV9 and TRBJ2-5, with TRBD2 identical over 8 bases. CDR1 and CDR2 from the germline V gene are SGDLS and YYNGEE. V lost 2 bases, J lost 4 bases, and 4 bases stayed unmatched. The CDR3 is 14 amino acids. CDR3: CASSVGLAGETQYF. The DNA for the CDR3 is TGTGCCAGCAGCGTGGGGCTAGCGGGAGAGACCCAGTACTTC.